This entry concerns a single T cell receptor (beta chain). Its antigen is not known. The junction differs from germline at one of its ends, possibly a read error. The data belong to a study of T cells in Graves' hyperthyroidism and ophthalmopathy. Study as a whole: Upon initial diagnosis and before any treatment, peripheral blood was collected.

It was RNA transcripts that yielded the amplified TCR beta CDR3 regions. An initial round of RT-PCR targeting the TCR CDR3 relied on the HTBI primer set. TCRdb independently ran MiXCR on the multiplex PCR reads; one entry per CDR3 protein. This table has 490,000 or so distinct CDR3 sequences, 22% appearing once. General study points: The model anticipated ophthalmopathy a median about 7 months pre-onset. Separating ophthalmopathy from stable hyperthyroidism was achieved by a 13 V-J model.

Clinical symptoms, serum thyroxine and TRAb, thyroid ultrasound and orbital computed tomography were used for the diagnoses. The specimen was blood. The sequence came from a woman in her seventies with Graves' ophthalmopathy.

In DNA form, the CDR3 reads TGCAGTGCTAGAGATGGGACAGGCCTTGAAGCTCTCTTT. Translating gives CSARDGTGLEALF. This rearrangement joins TRBV20-1 to TRBJ1-1; 8 positions agree with TRBD1. Germline-derived CDR1 and CDR2 are DFQATT and SNEGSKA (reference sequence). The CDR3 is 13 residues long.